This T cell receptor (beta chain) was recorded in a study of T cells in localized non-small cell lung cancer. As for this clone: Antigen specificity is unknown.

Findings and limits, study-wide: The study sequenced only one region of the tumor. As a result, intratumor heterogeneity could not be excluded and remains possible.

The CDR3 runs 13 residues. Trimming took off 4 bases at V and 5 bases at J, with 11 bases between the two ends. The germline CDR1 and CDR2 sequences are KGHSH and LQKENI. Only in-frame clones appear in the TCRdb table, and some are missing; sequencing was by immunoSEQ multiplex PCR. The table has some 10,000 clones, roughly half seen once; the top ten hold 4.2%. This receptor was taken from a woman aged 40-75 years with stage II squamous cell lung carcinoma. Specimen: lymph node tissue, collected before any cancer treatment. This sequence joins TRBV18 and TRBJ1-2; tentatively, D is TRBD1 (5 bases). CDR3 sequence: CASSLPGGYGYTF. The CDR3 DNA is TGTGCCAGCTCACTACCGGGGGGTTATGGCTACACCTTC.